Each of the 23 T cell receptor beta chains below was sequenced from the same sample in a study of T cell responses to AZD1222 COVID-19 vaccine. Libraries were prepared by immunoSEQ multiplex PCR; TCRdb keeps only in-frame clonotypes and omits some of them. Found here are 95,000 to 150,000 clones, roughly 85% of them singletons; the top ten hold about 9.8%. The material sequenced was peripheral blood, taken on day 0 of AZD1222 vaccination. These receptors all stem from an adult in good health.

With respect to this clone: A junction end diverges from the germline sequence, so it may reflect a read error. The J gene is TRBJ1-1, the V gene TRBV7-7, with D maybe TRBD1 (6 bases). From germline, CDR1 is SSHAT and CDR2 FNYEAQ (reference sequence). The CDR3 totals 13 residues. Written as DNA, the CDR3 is TGTGCTAGCAGCAGAGAGGGGGGCACTGAAGCTTTCTTT. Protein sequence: CASSREGGTEAFF. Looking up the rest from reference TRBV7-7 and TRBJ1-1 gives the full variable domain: GAGVSQSPRYKVTKRGQDVTLRCDPISSHATLYWYQQALGQGPEFLTYFNYEAQPDKSGLPSDRFSAERPEGSISTLTIQRTEQRDSAMYRCASSREGGTEAFFGQGTRLTVV.

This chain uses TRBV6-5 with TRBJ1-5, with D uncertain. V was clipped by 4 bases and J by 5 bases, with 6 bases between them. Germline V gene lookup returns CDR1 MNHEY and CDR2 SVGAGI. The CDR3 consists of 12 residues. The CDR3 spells CASSSIDQPQHF. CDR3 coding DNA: TGTGCCAGCAGTTCCATAGATCAGCCCCAGCATTTT.

The CDR3: CASSQEYASGSGEQYF. CDR3 DNA sequence: TGTGCCAGCAGCCAAGAATACGCTAGCGGGAGTGGCGAGCAGTACTTC. This chain connects TRBV3-1 (or the pseudogene TRBV3-2) to TRBJ2-7; 10 nucleotides agree with TRBD2. CDR1 is LGHDT and CDR2 is YNNKEL in the germline V gene (reference sequence). V dropped 0 bases and J dropped 6; count of bases not matched to a gene: 8. The CDR3 is 16 amino acids.

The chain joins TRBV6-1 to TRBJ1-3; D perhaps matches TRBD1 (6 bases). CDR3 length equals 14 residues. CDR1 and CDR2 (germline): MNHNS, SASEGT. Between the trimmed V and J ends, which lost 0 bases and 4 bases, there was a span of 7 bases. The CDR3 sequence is CASSEAGGGNTIYF. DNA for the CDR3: TGTGCCAGCAGTGAAGCGGGGGGCGGAAACACCATATATTTT.

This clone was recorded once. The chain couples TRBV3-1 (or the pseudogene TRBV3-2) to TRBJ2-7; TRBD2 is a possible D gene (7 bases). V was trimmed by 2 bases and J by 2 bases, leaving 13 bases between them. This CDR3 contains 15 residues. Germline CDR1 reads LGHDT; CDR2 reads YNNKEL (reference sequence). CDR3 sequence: CASSQQPGGPYEQYF. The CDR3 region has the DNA TGTGCCAGCAGCCAACAACCGGGGGGCCCCTACGAGCAGTACTTC.

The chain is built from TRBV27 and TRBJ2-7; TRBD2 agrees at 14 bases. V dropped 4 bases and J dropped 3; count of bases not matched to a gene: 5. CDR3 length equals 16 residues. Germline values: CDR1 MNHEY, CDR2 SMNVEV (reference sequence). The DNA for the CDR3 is TGTGCCAGCAGTTCCGGGACTAGCGGGAGAGGCTACGAGCAGTACTTC. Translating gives CASSSGTSGRGYEQYF.

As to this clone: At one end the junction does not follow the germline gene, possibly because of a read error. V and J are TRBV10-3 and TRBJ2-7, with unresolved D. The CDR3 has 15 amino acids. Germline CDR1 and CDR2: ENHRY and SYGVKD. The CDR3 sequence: CAMSDMGFLGYEQYF. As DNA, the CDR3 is TGTGCCATGAGTGATATGGGGTTTCTGGGCTACGAGCAGTACTTC.

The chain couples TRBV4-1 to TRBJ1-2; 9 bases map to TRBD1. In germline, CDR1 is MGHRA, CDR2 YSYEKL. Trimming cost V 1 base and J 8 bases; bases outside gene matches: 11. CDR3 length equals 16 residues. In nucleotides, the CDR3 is TGCGCCAGCAGCCAAGGCATATTACAGGGGGCTAGGGGCTACACCTTC. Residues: CASSQGILQGARGYTF.

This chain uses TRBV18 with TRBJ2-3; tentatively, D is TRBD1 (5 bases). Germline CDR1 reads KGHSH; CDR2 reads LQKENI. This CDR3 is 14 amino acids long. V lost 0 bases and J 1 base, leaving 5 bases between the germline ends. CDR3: CASSPPTGTDTQYF. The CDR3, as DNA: TGTGCCAGCTCACCACCGACAGGCACAGATACGCAGTATTTT.

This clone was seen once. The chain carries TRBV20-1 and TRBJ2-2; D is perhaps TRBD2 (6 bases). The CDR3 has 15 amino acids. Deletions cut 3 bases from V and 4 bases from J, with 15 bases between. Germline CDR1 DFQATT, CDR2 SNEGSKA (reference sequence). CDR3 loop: CSASQRERSTGELFF. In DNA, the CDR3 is TGCAGTGCTAGTCAACGGGAGAGGAGCACCGGGGAGCTGTTTTTT.

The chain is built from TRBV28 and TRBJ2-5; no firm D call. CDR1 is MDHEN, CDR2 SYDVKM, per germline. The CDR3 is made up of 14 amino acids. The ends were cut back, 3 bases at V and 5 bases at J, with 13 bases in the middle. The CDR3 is CASSLPPPRETQYF. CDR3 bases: TGTGCCAGCAGTTTGCCCCCCCCTAGGGAGACCCAGTACTTC. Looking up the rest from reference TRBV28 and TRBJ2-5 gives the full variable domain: DVKVTQSSRYLVKRTGEKVFLECVQDMDHENMFWYRQDPGLGLRLIYFSYDVKMKEKGDIPEGYSVSREKKERFSLILESASTNQTSMYLCASSLPPPRETQYFGPGTRLLVL.

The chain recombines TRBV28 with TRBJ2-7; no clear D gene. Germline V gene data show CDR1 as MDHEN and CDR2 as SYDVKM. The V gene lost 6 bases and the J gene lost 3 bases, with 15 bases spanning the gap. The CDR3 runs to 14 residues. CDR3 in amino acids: CASRFGPQFYEQYF. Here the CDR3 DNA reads TGTGCCAGCAGATTTGGGCCACAATTCTACGAGCAGTACTTC.

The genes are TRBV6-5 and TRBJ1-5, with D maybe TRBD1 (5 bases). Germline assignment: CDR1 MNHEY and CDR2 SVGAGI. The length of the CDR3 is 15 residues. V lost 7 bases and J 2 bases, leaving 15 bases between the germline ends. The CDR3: CASTHLWGGNQPQHF. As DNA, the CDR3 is TGTGCCAGCACCCATCTGTGGGGCGGCAATCAGCCCCAGCATTTT.

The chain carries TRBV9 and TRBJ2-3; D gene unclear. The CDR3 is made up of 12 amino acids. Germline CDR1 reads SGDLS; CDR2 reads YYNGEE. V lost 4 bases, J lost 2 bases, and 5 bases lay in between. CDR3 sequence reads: CASSPITDTQYF. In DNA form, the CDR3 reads TGTGCCAGCAGCCCAATCACAGATACGCAGTATTTT.

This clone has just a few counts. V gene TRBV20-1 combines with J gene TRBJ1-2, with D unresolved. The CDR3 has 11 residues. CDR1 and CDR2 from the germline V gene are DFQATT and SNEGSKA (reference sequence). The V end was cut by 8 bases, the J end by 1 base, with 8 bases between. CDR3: CSTQLNYGYTF. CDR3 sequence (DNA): TGCAGTACACAGCTTAACTATGGCTACACCTTC.

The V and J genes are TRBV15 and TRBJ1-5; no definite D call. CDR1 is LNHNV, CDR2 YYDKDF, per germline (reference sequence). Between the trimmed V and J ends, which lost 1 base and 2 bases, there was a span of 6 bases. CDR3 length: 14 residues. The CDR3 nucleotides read TGTGCCACCAGCAGAGGACGGGGCAATCAGCCCCAGCATTTT. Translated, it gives CATSRGRGNQPQHF.

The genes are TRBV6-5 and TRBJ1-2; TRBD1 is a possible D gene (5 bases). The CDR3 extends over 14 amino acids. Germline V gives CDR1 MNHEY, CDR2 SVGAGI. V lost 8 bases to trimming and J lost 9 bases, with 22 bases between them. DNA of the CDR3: TGTGCCAGCCACTCCTCTACAGGCCGTGGGAGCTACACCTTC. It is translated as CASHSSTGRGSYTF.

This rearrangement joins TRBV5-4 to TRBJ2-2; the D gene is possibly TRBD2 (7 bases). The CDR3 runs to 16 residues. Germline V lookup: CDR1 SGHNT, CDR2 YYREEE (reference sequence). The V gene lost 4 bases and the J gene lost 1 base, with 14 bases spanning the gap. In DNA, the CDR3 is TGTGCCAGCAGCCCCGGGGGGCTGAAGAACACCGGGGAGCTGTTTTTT. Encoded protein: CASSPGGLKNTGELFF. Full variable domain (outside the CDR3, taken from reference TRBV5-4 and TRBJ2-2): ETGVTQSPTHLIKTRGQQVTLRCSSQSGHNTVSWYQQALGQGPQFIFQYYREEENGRGNFPPRFSGLQFPNYSSELNVNALELDDSALYLCASSPGGLKNTGELFFGEGSRLTVL.

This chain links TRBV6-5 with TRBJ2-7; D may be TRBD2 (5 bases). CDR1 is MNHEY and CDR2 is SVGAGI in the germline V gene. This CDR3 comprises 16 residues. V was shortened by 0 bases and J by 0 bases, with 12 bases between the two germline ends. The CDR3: CASSYSAGLSSYEQYF. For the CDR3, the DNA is TGTGCCAGCAGTTACTCGGCGGGCCTAAGCTCCTACGAGCAGTACTTC.

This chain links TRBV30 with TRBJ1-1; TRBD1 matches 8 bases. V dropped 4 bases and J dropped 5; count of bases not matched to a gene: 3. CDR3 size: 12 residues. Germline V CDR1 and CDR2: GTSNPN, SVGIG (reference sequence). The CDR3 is CAWTTGGTEAFF. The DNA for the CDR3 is TGTGCCTGGACCACAGGGGGTACTGAAGCTTTCTTT.

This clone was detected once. The CDR3, as DNA: TGCAGTGCGAGAAGTTCTGATACGCAGTATTTT. This codes for CSARSSDTQYF. The chain combines TRBV20-1 with TRBJ2-3; D gene ambiguous. The CDR3 is 11 amino acids. Between the trimmed V and J ends, which lost 6 bases and 6 bases, there was a span of 10 bases. The germline V gene encodes CDR1 DFQATT and CDR2 SNEGSKA (reference sequence).

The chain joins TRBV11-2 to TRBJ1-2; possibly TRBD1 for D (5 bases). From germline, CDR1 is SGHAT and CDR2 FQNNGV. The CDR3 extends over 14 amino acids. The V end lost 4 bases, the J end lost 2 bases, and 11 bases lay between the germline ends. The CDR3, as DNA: TGTGCCAGCAGCTCCGGGGCAGGAAACTATGGCTACACCTTC. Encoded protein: CASSSGAGNYGYTF.

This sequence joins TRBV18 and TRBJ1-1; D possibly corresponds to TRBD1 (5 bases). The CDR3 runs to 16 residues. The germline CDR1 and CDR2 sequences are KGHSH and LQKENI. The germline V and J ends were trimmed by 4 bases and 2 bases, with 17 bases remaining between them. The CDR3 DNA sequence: TGTGCCAGCTCACAACATAGGTGGGACCGAAACACTGAAGCTTTCTTT. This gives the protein CASSQHRWDRNTEAFF.